Included here is one T cell receptor beta chain sequence, with context. Its cognate antigen is unknown. The entry originates in a study of T cells after yellow fever vaccination. Study-wide results and limits: Across the CD4 and CD8 compartments, a small share of clonotypes was present in both. Abundant clonotypes from the bulk population could have been carried over as contaminants into FACS-sorted repertoires. Clones from primary vaccination mostly reappeared after the booster (approximately 96% CD4, over 85% CD8).

UMIs were added to TCR cDNA along with a universal primer site when it was made by 5'RACE template switching. TCRdb itself ran the 5' RACE reads through MiXCR, one entry per CDR3 protein. The sample lists a few hundred thousand distinct CDR3 sequences; around 12% were seen once. This sequence originates from a young man who received the YFV17D yellow fever vaccine. The sequences come from CD4+ T cells sorted from PBMCs, collected 15 days after the yellow fever booster vaccination.

The CDR3 DNA is TGTGCCTGGACTAGGACAGCGAACACCGGGGAGCTGTTTTTT. It yields the protein CAWTRTANTGELFF. The J gene is TRBJ2-2, the V gene TRBV30; TRBD1 is a possible D gene (6 bases). The length of the CDR3 is 14 residues. V lost 4 bases to trimming and J lost 0 bases, with 9 bases between them. Germline values: CDR1 GTSNPN, CDR2 SVGIG (reference sequence).